This T cell receptor beta chain was captured in a study of T cell changes during pregnancy in multiple sclerosis. Germline lookup yields CDR1 SEHNR and CDR2 FQNEAQ (reference sequence). This CDR3 region has 15 residues. Trimming pared 0 bases from V and 4 bases from J, leaving 12 bases between. Measured with immunoSEQ multiplex PCR; TCRdb has only the in-frame clones, and not every one. The sample carries under 65,000 clones, 80% to 95% recorded once. This clone was recorded once. This clonotype originated in a female donor with multiple sclerosis, enrolled in a pregnancy study. The rearrangement uses TRBV7-9 and TRBJ1-1; tentatively, D is TRBD1 (5 bases). The starting material was CD4+ T cells from peripheral blood mononuclear cells, obtained in the third trimester of pregnancy. CDR3 in DNA: TGTGCCAGCAGCTTAGCGCCAACGACAGCCACTGAAGCTTTCTTT. Protein product: CASSLAPTTATEAFF.